This passage covers 5 T cell receptor beta chains from one sample sequenced in a study of blood T cell repertoires in COVID-19. Libraries were prepared by immunoSEQ multiplex PCR; TCRdb keeps only in-frame clonotypes and omits some of them. The profile shows about 270,000 clones, 80% to 95% of them singletons. The sequenced sample was PBMCs or T cells enriched from blood (not recorded which). The receptors come from a man aged 35 to 55 who had been exposed to COVID-19.

This chain links TRBV3-1 (or the pseudogene TRBV3-2) with TRBJ2-1; tentative D call: TRBD2 (5 bases). V was cut by 2 bases and J by 5 bases, with 19 bases left in between. CDR1 LGHDT and CDR2 YNNKEL come from the germline V gene (reference sequence). The CDR3 consists of 17 residues. CDR3 coding DNA: TGTGCCAGCAGCCAATTTGTGAGCGGTAACGGGGACAATGAGCAGTTCTTC. Translating gives CASSQFVSGNGDNEQFF.

The V gene is TRBV19, the J gene TRBJ1-5; 7 nucleotides align to TRBD1. V gave up 9 bases and J gave up 2 bases; unmatched junction bases: 10. CDR1 is LNHDA, CDR2 SQIVND, per germline (reference sequence). The length of the CDR3 is 15 residues. CDR3 in DNA: TGTGCCAGCACCACACAGGGGCGCGGCAATCAGCCCCAGCATTTT. Translating it yields CASTTQGRGNQPQHF.

This chain uses TRBV27 with TRBJ1-1; D remains unclear. The V and J ends lost 7 bases and 1 base respectively, with 10 bases between them. CDR3 length: 13 amino acids. Germline loops: CDR1 MNHEY, CDR2 SMNVEV (reference sequence). Here the CDR3 DNA reads TGTGCCAGCAAGGTCACTAAGAACACTGAAGCTTTCTTT. As protein: CASKVTKNTEAFF.

The genes are TRBV7-9 and TRBJ2-1, with D perhaps TRBD2 (7 bases). The CDR3 totals 12 residues. Germline values: CDR1 SEHNR, CDR2 FQNEAQ (reference sequence). V dropped 8 bases and J dropped 6 bases, with 11 bases sitting between them. CDR3 sequence reads: CASAGGRNEQFF. CDR3 DNA: TGTGCCAGCGCCGGGGGGCGCAATGAGCAGTTCTTC.

The chain recombines TRBV29-1 with TRBJ2-7; 7 bases are a match to TRBD2. Trimming cost V 4 bases and J 5 bases; bases outside gene matches: 8. Germline V gives CDR1 SQVTM, CDR2 ANQGSEA. The CDR3 loop spans 13 amino acids. For the CDR3, the DNA is TGCAGCGTTGCTAAGATGGGGGGGAACGAGCAGTACTTC. It codes for CSVAKMGGNEQYF.